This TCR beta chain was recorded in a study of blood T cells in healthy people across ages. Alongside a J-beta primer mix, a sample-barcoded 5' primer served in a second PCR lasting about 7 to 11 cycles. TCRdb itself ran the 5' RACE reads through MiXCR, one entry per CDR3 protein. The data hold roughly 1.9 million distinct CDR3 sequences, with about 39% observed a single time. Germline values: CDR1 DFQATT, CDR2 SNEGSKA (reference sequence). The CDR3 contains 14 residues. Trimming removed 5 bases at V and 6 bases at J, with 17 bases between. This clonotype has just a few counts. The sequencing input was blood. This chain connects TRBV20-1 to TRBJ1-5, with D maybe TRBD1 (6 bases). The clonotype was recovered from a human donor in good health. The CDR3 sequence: CSAPRSGVVQPQHF. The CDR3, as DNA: TGCAGTGCTCCGAGGTCAGGGGTCGTTCAGCCCCAGCATTTT.